Sequencing of this TCR beta chain was carried out in a study of technical replicates of blood from several donors. The CDR3 runs 14 residues. V lost 7 bases to trimming and J lost 5 bases; unmatched junction nucleotides: 9. Per germline, CDR1 MDHEN and CDR2 SYDVKM. TCRdb's copy holds only in-frame clones and misses some; the assay was immunoSEQ multiplex PCR. Among around 80,000 clones listed, about 91% were seen once. This clone was observed a single time. Sequencing used T cells isolated from PBMCs. The rearrangement links TRBV28 to TRBJ2-7; 9 nucleotides agree with TRBD1. This TCR derives from a human donor in good health. Here the CDR3 DNA reads TGTGCCAGCAATTCCGGGACAGGGCTACACGAGCAGTACTTC. It specifies CASNSGTGLHEQYF.